This TCR beta chain was identified during a study of blood T cell repertoires in COVID-19. The CDR3 is made up of 12 amino acids. CDR1 is MDHEN, CDR2 SYDVKM, per germline. Trimming pared 8 bases from V and 4 bases from J, leaving 11 bases between. Details on this clone: Other DNA sequences in the sample encode the same CDR3.

Clones were read by immunoSEQ multiplex PCR, and TCRdb kept only the in-frame ones, dropping some. Here the sample spans under 200,000 clones, approximately 79% being singletons. V usage is TRBV28 and J usage is TRBJ2-5; maybe TRBD2 (6 bases). This receptor was obtained from a woman older than 75 with acute or convalescent COVID-19. The sequencing sample was made of peripheral blood. The CDR3 loop reads CASGRRRETQYF. CDR3 DNA: TGTGCCAGCGGGAGGCGGCGAGAGACCCAGTACTTC.